The subject of this entry is one T cell receptor beta chain. It has no known antigen specificity. The record has no base qualities; no much larger clone is one base away. This sample stems from a study of cytomegalovirus exposure and HLA in healthy donors (dated 2017 in TCRdb). Regarding the study in general: According to an earlier analysis of a few hundred of the donors, about 179 million T cells yielded over 100 million unique TCR beta sequences and approximately 280 Gb of sequence data. An early release that covered 640 HLA-typed donors contained about 300 gigabases of sequencing data and tens of millions of unique TCR sequences. Of the roughly 390 genotyped donors, 70% to 90% were placed in the genetic ancestry cluster associated with self-reported Caucasian donors. The study was designed to test whether signatures of past pathogen exposure could be identified by cataloging public T cell receptors. The study profiled the T cell repertoires of hundreds of subjects by immunosequencing and related them to cytomegalovirus serostatus. In addition to the first cohort of roughly 700 subjects, a separate validation cohort of about 120 different subjects was used. To predict cytomegalovirus infection status, the study brought together high-throughput TCR immunosequencing, statistical association of individual TCRs with disease status, and machine learning. In a later analysis, previously published TCR beta repertoires from several hundred donors were re-analyzed and high-resolution HLA genotyping was added so that TCR occurrence patterns could be studied. Rather than drawing on any new phenotypic data, the later analysis identified candidate immune exposures from TCR beta sequences and the way those sequences occurred across donors. In an earlier analysis of 550 to 700 of the donors, high-throughput TCR beta sequencing was used to judge whether each TCR beta V gene segment behaved as functional or pseudogenic. Donor age, sex, ethnicity and CMV serostatus were collected together with the repertoire data. Genome-wide SNP genotypes for about 65% of the 666 donors were used in a later genetic analysis, which treated that subset as a discovery cohort. All discovery cohort repertoires had been generated on a single sequencing platform. HLA typing included class I and class II loci at four-digit resolution. Typing coverage varied by locus: roughly 620-640 donors for A, B, C, DRB1 and DQB1; some 520 for DQA1; about 570 for DPA1; some 470 for DPB1. Because of strong linkage in the cohort, roughly five DR-DQ haplotypes were treated as single units for association and clustering. Among 300 to 500 genotyped donors of the cohort, an average of roughly 230,000 unique TCR beta nucleotide sequences was sequenced per donor, of which roughly 18% were non-productive. The full study reports these points: In a later analysis, TCR association rates were found to vary across HLA loci, with the most associated TCRs seen for DRB1 alleles and the fewest for HLA-C alleles. The cohort was sequenced for TCR beta chains only, and without alpha or paired-chain data the features that could be detected were limited. Because some donors lacked HLA typing at each locus, the association tests relied only on the typed subset. Assigning TCR associations to individual alleles was difficult when HLA alleles, especially DR and DQ, strongly co-occurred. Sequencing depth was assumed to be roughly uniform across donors in the presence/absence analyses, though that assumption may not hold. The authors suggested that the approach could potentially be generalized to other disease states and immunological phenotypes. According to a later analysis, parvovirus B19, influenza, CMV and Epstein-Barr virus appeared linked to several top co-occurrence clusters. A further reported finding was that TCR beta sequences accurately predicted the HLA-A and HLA-B alleles for most subjects in the first cohort. In a later analysis, most CMV-associated TCR beta chains were found to appear HLA-restricted, with HLA associations seemingly driven largely by CMV exposure. A later genetic analysis associated a missense DCLRE1C variant with V-gene and J-gene trimming of TCR beta chains, and an independent cohort replicated the association. In an earlier analysis of around 600 of the donors, most TCR beta V segments appeared in productive rearrangements about 90% or about 30% of the time, broadly matching IMGT annotations. The classifier was reported to diagnose cytomegalovirus status with high specificity and sensitivity in both the original and validation cohorts. Compared with the approximately 600-donor mean, donors in an Asian-associated ancestry cluster had fewer N-insertions in productive TCRs, according to a later genetic analysis. A cluster of highly shared sequence variants was judged likely to represent a technical artifact of the sequencing pipeline. Across donors, most TCR sequences were observed very rarely, whereas some public TCRs were present in many individuals. Correlated functional status among segregating V segments might reflect linkage disequilibrium, but an unknown experimental factor could not be ruled out. A later analysis associated about 18,000 TCR beta sequences with specific HLA alleles at a false discovery rate of 0.05. Because counts were too low, seventeen rarely observed V segments, including chromosome 9 orphons, were left out of the earlier analysis of over 550 of the donors. A total of 150 to 200 TCR beta chains were listed by the study as associated with cytomegalovirus. Because the 87-base-pair reads could not distinguish some IMGT-functional V segments, including TRBV6-2 and TRBV6-3, those segments were excluded. A later analysis found that HLA-associated TCR beta chains were more clonally expanded and had lower generation probabilities than equally common non-associated chains. Three of the identified cytomegalovirus-associated TCR beta chains were confirmed in vitro to be specific for cytomegalovirus antigens. CMV serostatus was the only immune exposure information available for the cohort.

The cohort consisted of 666 healthy bone marrow donors. At the time of sampling, all cohort members were nominally healthy, though unrecorded immune exposures were likely present. The donor was CMV seropositive and was included in the group of 250 to 350 seropositive cohort members. Every donor gave a peripheral blood sample, and the peripheral blood mononuclear cells from that sample were used for TCR beta sequencing. The Qiagen DNeasy Blood Extraction Kit was used to extract genomic DNA from the blood cell samples. Trimming takes 6 bases off V and 4 bases off J; junction bases not matched to a gene: 11. CDR1 and CDR2, per the germline V gene, are KGHSH and LQKENI. CDR3 length: 16 amino acids, cysteine to phenylalanine. Only the CDR3 part of the read is kept: 48 bases, read in frame from the first base. Library preparation was by the immunoSEQ multiplex PCR assay. A mixture of 60 forward primers for TCR Vbeta segments and 13 reverse primers for TCR Jbeta segments was used in the multiplex PCR. Amplification of the CDR3 region of rearranged TCR beta genes was performed with a multiplex PCR assay on genomic DNA. Amplified TCR beta libraries were sequenced as 87-base-pair reads on the Illumina HiSeq System. The original methods were these. Across the 670 or so repertoires, a later analysis counted approximately 83 million unique TCR beta chains, some 11 million of which were shared by at least two donors. Raw reads were error-corrected and collapsed into unique sequences with a nearest-neighbor algorithm that merged closely related sequences to remove PCR and sequencing errors. Alignment of CDR3 sequences to IMGT reference sequences was used to assign V, D and J gene segments. For a sequence to be retained, at least a six-nucleotide match to both a V gene segment and a J gene segment was required. Rearrangements were called productive when the CDR3 lacked stop codons and stayed in frame with V and J; all others were non-productive. CDR3 was defined by IMGT convention, running from the second conserved V-encoded cysteine to the conserved J-encoded phenylalanine. The earlier analysis of some 580 of the donors excluded any sequence lacking an unambiguous match to a single V gene segment. In an earlier analysis of several hundred of the donors, V segments were called functional above 56.7% productive rearrangements and were called segregating when the between-donor standard deviation exceeded 5%. A statistical classification framework was developed to diagnose cytomegalovirus status using the catalog of TCR beta chain sequences. A later analysis assigned V and J genes by comparing TCR nucleotide sequences with IMGT/GENE-DB human TR gene sequences. In a later analysis, CDR3 sequences and most-parsimonious VDJ recombination scenarios were assigned using the TCRdist pipeline. In a later analysis, every TCR beta chain was defined by the combination of its CDR3 amino acid sequence and its V-gene family, and reads without a unique V-gene family were dropped. To address suspected cross-contamination and a sequencing artifact, a later analysis removed 592 highly shared, low-generation-probability nucleotide sequences. For each public chain, a later analysis derived a clonal expansion index from normalized ranks of inferred template counts within each repertoire. Generation probabilities in a later analysis came from a VDJ recombination model fitted to out-of-frame rearrangements, and those results were checked against IGoR. In a later analysis, hypergeometric tests were used to score TCR-TCR, TCR-HLA and TCR-CMV co-occurrence, with a repertoire-size bias correction applied to TCR pairs. A later analysis estimated false discovery rates by permuting HLA or CMV assignments 20 times. In a later analysis, co-occurring TCRs were grouped using DBSCAN, with TCRdist sequence similarity added in when clustering inside HLA-allele-positive subsets. Co-occurrence clustering excluded repertoires with fewer than 30,000 or more than 120,000 public chains, plus five with anomalous nucleotide sharing. TCRdb took over this immuneACCESS table, retaining in-frame rearrangements with V and J assigned. Such tables are incomplete; in checked studies, under half of the missing clones stem from an unresolved V gene, and the remainder is unexplained. V and J calls and clone size follow that table, whereas D and trimming were derived from the DNA. Counted in this sample were 150,000 to 200,000 clones; 60% to 80% of them appeared once. The ten top clones hold just under 1% of the sample.

The TCR originated in a woman in her fifties or sixties in good health and CMV-seropositive. Sequencing used PBMCs. The receptor chain draws on TRBV18 and TRBJ2-1; 8 of the junction bases match TRBD2. CDR3 protein: CASSPAVGGDYNEQFF. The nucleotide sequence is TGTGCCAGCTCCCCAGCCGTCGGGGGGGATTACAATGAGCAGTTCTTC.